Here is one T cell receptor (beta chain) with its context. The V gene's germline CDR1 is MGHRA and CDR2 YSYEKL. J was trimmed by 4 bases and V by 4 bases; bases with no gene match: 6. The CDR3 has 14 amino acids. Some clones are missing from TCRdb's copy, which holds only in-frame ones; the method was immunoSEQ multiplex PCR. The repertoire holds 190,000 or so clones, around 87% seen once, with approximately 2.5% in the top ten. This sample was taken from a study of blood T cell repertoires in COVID-19. Material: peripheral blood. This chain joins TRBV4-1 and TRBJ1-1; 7 bases map to TRBD1. The origin of this receptor is a man aged 40-49 years with active or convalescent COVID-19. The CDR3 coding sequence is TGCGCCAGCAGCCTCGAGGGGGCGAGCACTGAAGCTTTCTTT. Amino acid sequence: CASSLEGASTEAFF.